What follows describes a single TCR beta chain. Its specificity is unknown. Sampled blood was obtained at baseline, cycle 4 day 1, and cycle 7 day 1. Using immunoSEQ multiplex PCR, the repertoire was profiled, and TCRdb retains in-frame clones only, with some absent. This table holds more than 75,000 clones, more than 70% found once. The CDR3 has 14 residues. V lost 3 bases and J 1 base, leaving 10 bases between the germline ends. In germline, CDR1 is SGDLS, CDR2 YYNGEE. The data belong to a study of OX40 agonist ivuxolimab in advanced cancers. The wider study: Patients assigned to dose escalation were diagnosed with hepatocellular carcinoma, melanoma, renal cell or head and neck cancer. Anti-PD-1, anti-PD-L1 or anti-CTLA-4 therapy given earlier was allowed, and about 38% had some. Broader study findings: CD8+ T cells averaged more expanded clones than CD4+.

This TCR was recovered from an adult with an advanced solid tumor such as melanoma, head and neck, liver or kidney cancer. This chain joins TRBV9 and TRBJ2-5, with D unclear. This sample comprised CD4+ or CD8+ T cells sorted from blood, obtained in a trial of the OX40 agonist ivuxolimab. The CDR3 loop reads CASSAQNFQETQYF. The CDR3 nucleotides are TGTGCCAGCAGCGCACAAAACTTCCAAGAGACCCAGTACTTC.